Presented here are 30 T cell receptor beta chains from one specimen sequenced in a study of cytotoxic CD8 clonotypes in ibrutinib-treated CLL. Measured with immunoSEQ multiplex PCR; TCRdb has only the in-frame clones, and not every one. The sample contains over 150,000 clones, approximately 68% of which appear only once. The sequenced sample was PBMCs, obtained after 24 months of ibrutinib treatment. The receptor set was obtained from a human donor with chronic lymphocytic leukemia.

The chain is built from TRBV10-3 and TRBJ2-7; TRBD1 might be the D (6 bases). The V end lost 8 bases, the J end lost 2 bases, and 10 bases lay between the germline ends. The germline CDR1 and CDR2 sequences are ENHRY and SYGVKD. This CDR3 comprises 12 residues. CDR3 sequence (DNA): TGTGCCATCCAGGACAGCCCCTACGAGCAGTACTTC. Amino acids: CAIQDSPYEQYF.

This chain joins TRBV27 and TRBJ2-7, with 9 positions matching TRBD2. The germline V gene has CDR1 MNHEY and CDR2 SMNVEV (reference sequence). V dropped 3 bases and J dropped 7; count of bases not matched to a gene: 4. The CDR3 consists of 13 residues. In DNA form, the CDR3 reads TGTGCCAGCAGTTTTAGCGGGAGTAAAGAGCAGTACTTC. It encodes CASSFSGSKEQYF.

The chain has TRBV5-1 and TRBJ2-1; D possibly corresponds to TRBD2 (6 bases). This CDR3 comprises 15 residues. CDR1 is SGHRS, CDR2 YFSETQ, per germline. V lost 1 base to trimming and J lost 9 bases, with 17 bases between them. The CDR3 region is CASSLIPGDSGEQFF. In DNA form, the CDR3 reads TGCGCCAGCAGCTTGATACCCGGGGACTCTGGTGAGCAGTTCTTC.

This clone was counted between two and nine times. V usage is TRBV11-3 and J usage is TRBJ2-7; D is unclear. The CDR3 extends over 13 amino acids. The ends were cut back, 1 base at V and 3 bases at J, with 7 bases in the middle. The germline gives CDR1 SGHNT, CDR2 YENEEA. CDR3 bases: TGTGCCAGCAGCTTAGCAGAGTACTACGAGCAGTACTTC. It translates to CASSLAEYYEQYF.

The CDR3 here is CASSGPGQDSYEQYF. The CDR3, as DNA: TGTGCCAGCAGCGGGCCGGGACAGGACTCCTACGAGCAGTACTTC. The V call is TRBV9, the J call TRBJ2-7; 8 bases are a match to TRBD1. There are 15 residues in the CDR3. Germline V gives CDR1 SGDLS, CDR2 YYNGEE. Germline trimming cut 3 bases from V and 0 bases from J; bases unmatched to any gene: 5.

V gene TRBV7-2 combines with J gene TRBJ1-4; no clear D gene. Trimming removed 5 bases from V and 8 bases from J, with 15 bases in between. The length of the CDR3 is 14 residues. CDR1 and CDR2 from the germline V gene are SGHTA and FQGNSA. CDR3 region: CASSPPEDAEKLFF. The CDR3 DNA reads TGTGCCAGCAGCCCCCCCGAGGACGCAGAAAAACTGTTTTTT.

This chain joins TRBV5-1 and TRBJ2-5; 13 bases line up with TRBD2. Germline CDR1 reads SGHRS; CDR2 reads YFSETQ. Unmatched junction bases numbered 9, after V lost 5 bases and J lost 5 bases. There are 16 residues in the CDR3. CDR3 sequence: CASSQGLAGVVETQYF. CDR3 nucleotide sequence: TGCGCCAGCAGTCAAGGACTAGCGGGAGTGGTGGAGACCCAGTACTTC.

The chain couples TRBV2 to TRBJ1-2; a weak D match, TRBD1 (5 bases). The CDR3 contains 14 residues. V lost 4 bases and J lost 1, with 10 bases in between. The germline gives CDR1 SNHLY, CDR2 FYNNEI. The CDR3 DNA sequence: TGTGCCAGCAGTGTGGCAGGGCGTAACTATGGCTACACCTTC. Translating gives CASSVAGRNYGYTF. The whole variable domain, filled in from reference TRBV2 and TRBJ1-2, reads EPEVTQTPSHQVTQMGQEVILRCVPISNHLYFYWYRQILGQKVEFLVSFYNNEISEKSEIFDDQFSVERPDGSNFTLKIRSTKLEDSAMYFCASSVAGRNYGYTFGSGTRLTVV.

V and J are TRBV7-2 and TRBJ2-7; TRBD1 is a possible D gene (5 bases). The CDR3 is 14 residues long. Germline CDR1 SGHTA, CDR2 FQGNSA. V gave up 2 bases and J gave up 6 bases, with 14 bases separating them. The CDR3 DNA reads TGTGCCAGCAGCTTAATTAGTTGGGGCCTCGAGCAGTACTTC. This sequence encodes CASSLISWGLEQYF.

The chain has TRBV27 and TRBJ1-2; tentative D call: TRBD1 (5 bases). The germline V and J ends were trimmed by 3 bases and 3 bases, with 14 bases remaining between them. The CDR3 runs to 15 residues. The germline CDR1 and CDR2 sequences are MNHEY and SMNVEV (reference sequence). The CDR3 region has the DNA TGTGCCAGCAGTTTTAGATACGGCAGGGACTATGGCTACACCTTC. Its translation is CASSFRYGRDYGYTF.

This clone has a handful of counts. The chain joins TRBV2 to TRBJ2-7; D gene uncertain. Per the germline V gene, CDR1 is SNHLY and CDR2 is FYNNEI. The V end lost 4 bases, the J end lost 1 base, and 11 bases lay between the germline ends. The CDR3 is 14 residues long. CDR3 DNA sequence: TGTGCCAGCAGTGGTGGCCCAGCATCCTACGAGCAGTACTTC. Amino acid sequence: CASSGGPASYEQYF. The entire variable domain, with the rest obtained from reference TRBV2 and TRBJ2-7, is as follows: EPEVTQTPSHQVTQMGQEVILRCVPISNHLYFYWYRQILGQKVEFLVSFYNNEISEKSEIFDDQFSVERPDGSNFTLKIRSTKLEDSAMYFCASSGGPASYEQYFGPGTRLTVT.

The chain carries TRBV10-3 and TRBJ2-7; D perhaps matches TRBD1 (6 bases). Germline lookup yields CDR1 ENHRY and CDR2 SYGVKD. The CDR3 is 16 residues long. The ends were cut back, 6 bases at V and 0 bases at J, with 18 bases in the middle. The CDR3 DNA follows: TGTGCCATCAGGGTATTGACGGGACAACTCTCCTACGAGCAGTACTTC. It encodes CAIRVLTGQLSYEQYF.

There are a few counts of this clone. CDR3 sequence (DNA): TGTGCCAGTAGTAATCTGGGGGGATACAATGAGCAGTTCTTC. Amino acids: CASSNLGGYNEQFF. The chain recombines TRBV19 with TRBJ2-1, with D possibly TRBD2 on 6 matching bases. V was cut by 4 bases and J by 4 bases, with 11 bases left in between. From germline, CDR1 is LNHDA and CDR2 SQIVND (reference sequence). The CDR3 loop spans 14 amino acids.

The rearrangement joins TRBV9 to TRBJ1-1; tentative D call: TRBD1 (6 bases). V shed 0 bases and J shed 1 base, with 7 bases lying between them. The CDR3 is made up of 14 amino acids. The germline gives CDR1 SGDLS, CDR2 YYNGEE. CDR3 in amino acids: CASSVEGGNTEAFF. The DNA for the CDR3 is TGTGCCAGCAGCGTAGAGGGGGGGAACACTGAAGCTTTCTTT.

This chain connects TRBV18 to TRBJ2-5; D ambiguous. Looked up from germline, CDR1 is KGHSH and CDR2 is LQKENI. V gave up 5 bases and J gave up 0 bases, with 4 bases separating them. The CDR3 consists of 12 residues. The CDR3 coding sequence is TGTGCCAGCTCATCGTACCAAGAGACCCAGTACTTC. As protein: CASSSYQETQYF.

The genes are TRBV18 and TRBJ1-4; D unclear. The germline CDR1 and CDR2 sequences are KGHSH and LQKENI. There are 13 residues in the CDR3. Trimming removed 1 base at V and 6 bases at J, with 6 bases between. CDR3 protein: CASSPRPDEKLFF. The CDR3 DNA sequence: TGTGCCAGCTCACCACGGCCCGATGAAAAACTGTTTTTT.

J is TRBJ2-4 and V is TRBV20-1, with D unresolved. V gave up 4 bases and J gave up 0 bases, with 1 base separating them. Per the germline V gene, CDR1 is DFQATT and CDR2 is SNEGSKA (reference sequence). This CDR3 has 11 residues. The CDR3 nucleotides are TGCAGTGCTATAGCCAAAAACATTCAGTACTTC. It translates to CSAIAKNIQYF.

This clone was found a few times. V usage is TRBV2 and J usage is TRBJ2-1; no reliable D call. Germline V CDR1 and CDR2: SNHLY, FYNNEI. The ends were cut back, 10 bases at V and 3 bases at J, with 13 bases in the middle. The CDR3 runs 13 residues. The CDR3 is CAKTNPGYNEQFF. The CDR3 DNA reads as TGTGCCAAGACGAACCCAGGCTACAATGAGCAGTTCTTC.

The rearrangement uses TRBV28 and TRBJ1-2; tentative D call: TRBD1 (6 bases). The CDR3 is 12 amino acids. The germline V and J ends were trimmed by 5 bases and 4 bases, with 8 bases remaining between them. Germline V gene data show CDR1 as MDHEN and CDR2 as SYDVKM. The CDR3 DNA follows: TGTGCCAGCAGTCGACAGGCCTATGGCTACACCTTC. Translating gives CASSRQAYGYTF.

V usage is TRBV15 and J usage is TRBJ1-5; no firm D call. CDR1 and CDR2 (germline): LNHNV, YYDKDF (reference sequence). This CDR3 comprises 14 residues. V was trimmed by 3 bases and J by 1 base, leaving 7 bases between them. The CDR3 spells CATSSRVSNQPQHF. The CDR3 coding sequence is TGTGCCACCAGCAGCCGGGTCAGCAATCAGCCCCAGCATTTT.

This chain connects TRBV30 to TRBJ2-2; the D is unclear. The CDR3 sequence is 13 residues long. Germline V gives CDR1 GTSNPN, CDR2 SVGIG (reference sequence). Trimming took 0 bases from V and 7 from J, leaving 9 bases between them. Here the CDR3 DNA reads TGTGCCTGGAGTGTAAGCCCTAGCGGGGAGCTGTTTTTT. Translation: CAWSVSPSGELFF.

The rearrangement joins TRBV6-6 to TRBJ2-7; 10 bases are a match to TRBD2. The CDR3 spans 14 residues. The germline V gene has CDR1 MNHNY and CDR2 SVGAGI (reference sequence). V lost 6 bases and J lost 6; bases outside the gene matches: 8. CDR3 sequence (DNA): TGTGCCAGCAGACAAACCGAGCGGGGGGGCGAGCAGTACTTC. Amino acid sequence: CASRQTERGGEQYF.

The chain carries TRBV9 and TRBJ2-5, with 10 bases fitting TRBD2. Germline-derived CDR1 and CDR2 are SGDLS and YYNGEE. CDR3 length equals 15 residues. With 6 bases clipped from V and 5 bases from J, the junction kept 10 bases outside the gene matches. The CDR3 loop is CASTRAGGPWETQYF. Written as DNA, the CDR3 is TGTGCCAGCACCAGAGCGGGAGGGCCGTGGGAGACCCAGTACTTC.

The genes are TRBV29-1 and TRBJ1-4, with 8 bases lining up with TRBD1. From germline, CDR1 is SQVTM and CDR2 ANQGSEA. The CDR3 spans 14 residues. The trim removed 6 bases at V and 6 bases at J, leaving 9 bases unmatched. In DNA, the CDR3 is TGCAGCGTGAAGGACAGGGCGTATTATGAAAAACTGTTTTTT. This sequence encodes CSVKDRAYYEKLFF.

The CDR3 bases are TGTGCCAGCAGCGTAGCATCTAGCGGGGTTTCCTACGAGCAGTACTTC. Residues: CASSVASSGVSYEQYF. The V and J genes are TRBV9 and TRBJ2-7; TRBD2 matches 9 bases. V dropped 0 bases and J dropped 1; count of bases not matched to a gene: 5. CDR1 SGDLS and CDR2 YYNGEE come from the germline V gene. This CDR3 is 16 amino acids long.

With regard to this clone: The junction shows a germline mismatch at one end, possibly a read error. The V and J genes are TRBV29-1 and TRBJ1-3, with 7 bases identical to TRBD1. The germline V gene has CDR1 SQVTM and CDR2 ANQGSEA. The length of the CDR3 is 14 residues. CDR3 amino acids: CSIERGRSGNTIYF. The CDR3 nucleotides are TGCAGCATTGAAAGGGGGCGATCAGGAAACACCATATATTTT.

This sequence joins TRBV18 and TRBJ1-2, with TRBD1 identical over 7 bases. V shed 3 bases and J 7 bases; nucleotides not matched to a gene: 5. Germline values: CDR1 KGHSH, CDR2 LQKENI. CDR3 length: 13 residues. This CDR3 reads CASSPEGAAGYTF. In nucleotides, the CDR3 is TGTGCCAGCTCACCCGAGGGGGCGGCTGGCTACACCTTC.

There are a few counts of this clone. The chain carries TRBV20-1 and TRBJ2-7; TRBD2 matches at 7 bases. CDR1 and CDR2 (germline): DFQATT, SNEGSKA (reference sequence). This CDR3 spans 11 amino acids. V was clipped by 4 bases and J by 4 bases; unmatched bases: 1. This chain's CDR3 is CSAKRGYEQYF. The CDR3 nucleotides read TGCAGTGCTAAGCGGGGATACGAGCAGTACTTC.

This rearrangement joins TRBV7-8 to TRBJ2-7; TRBD1 matches 10 bases. V dropped 3 bases and J dropped 2; count of bases not matched to a gene: 7. CDR3 length: 16 residues. The germline V gene has CDR1 SGHVS and CDR2 FQNEAQ. CDR3 residues: CASSFPWDRGPYEQYF. The CDR3 DNA is TGTGCCAGCAGCTTCCCTTGGGACAGGGGTCCCTACGAGCAGTACTTC.

V gene TRBV9 combines with J gene TRBJ2-1; D perhaps matches TRBD1 (5 bases). The V gene lost 4 bases and the J gene lost 3 bases, with 8 bases spanning the gap. CDR3 length: 13 amino acids. The V gene's germline CDR1 is SGDLS and CDR2 YYNGEE. CDR3 coding DNA: TGTGCCAGCAGCCTGACAGACTACAATGAGCAGTTCTTC. Encoded protein: CASSLTDYNEQFF.